What follows is one T cell receptor beta chain and its context. The sample belongs to a study of blood T cell repertoires in COVID-19. This CDR3 is built from 14 residues. Germline-derived CDR1 and CDR2 are MDHEN and SYDVKM. The J segment lost 3 bases and the V segment lost 7 bases, leaving 8 bases of the junction unmatched. Some clones are missing from TCRdb's copy, which holds only in-frame ones; the method was immunoSEQ multiplex PCR. The sample includes about 480,000 clones, approximately 88% of them seen just once. The sample comprised peripheral blood. The clonotype was recovered from a woman aged 50 to 65 with COVID-19, enrolled during active disease. V is TRBV28 and J is TRBJ2-7; 8 nucleotides line up with TRBD2. The CDR3 nucleotides read TGTGCCAGCATAGGGAGGCGGGGGGTCTACGAGCAGTACTTC. It yields the protein CASIGRRGVYEQYF.